This TCR beta chain comes out of a study of shared clonotypes between healthy human individuals. At the level of the study: Aged 18 to 49, the donors were a couple of women and a few men. Each donor had three CD4 naive, three CD4 memory, two CD8 naive and one CD8 memory plate.

As defined, naive CD8 cells were CD45RO-negative and positively selected for CCR7, with terminally differentiated effector memory CD45RA+ cells excluded. The V and J ends lost 4 bases and 0 bases respectively, with 12 bases between them. This CDR3 region has 15 residues. CDR1 and CDR2 from the germline V gene are LGHNA and YSLEER. Each subset's genomic DNA was split evenly across several immunoSEQ plates. Method: immunoSEQ multiplex PCR; TCRdb's copy keeps in-frame clones and lacks some. The profile shows millions of clones, about 93% of them singletons. Specimen: naive CD8+ T cells from PBMCs. The source of this sequence is a man younger than 35 in good health. Some clones in this sample may be carry-over from other donors' samples. The V gene is TRBV4-3, the J gene TRBJ1-1; perhaps TRBD1 as D (6 bases). The CDR3 protein is CASSLGQGLNTEAFF. The DNA of the CDR3 is TGCGCCAGCAGCCTGGGGCAGGGGCTGAACACTGAAGCTTTCTTT.